The 17 T cell receptor beta chains presented below share a single source sample, sequenced in a study of control samples from healthy donors and cancer patients. The assay was immunoSEQ multiplex PCR, and TCRdb's table has in-frame clones only and misses some. The sample has about 61,000 clones, around 89% seen once. The material sequenced was PBMCs. The receptors stem from a man aged 55 to 69 with colorectal cancer.

The DNA of the CDR3 is TGTGCCAGCAGCCTAATTCAGGGTGTTGGGGCCAACGTCCTGACTTTC. Protein sequence: CASSLIQGVGANVLTF. V usage is TRBV14 and J usage is TRBJ2-6; D is possibly TRBD1 (5 bases). Germline values: CDR1 SGHDN, CDR2 FVKESK. V lost 4 bases, J lost 3 bases, and 13 bases lay in between. CDR3 length equals 16 residues.

The rearrangement joins TRBV4-3 to TRBJ1-1, with no clear D. Germline loops: CDR1 LGHNA, CDR2 YSLEER. This CDR3 has 17 residues. Trimming took 0 bases from V and 4 from J, leaving 18 bases between them. The CDR3 DNA is TGCGCCAGCAGCCAAGATGGGAGGAGCAGGTCTCCCACTGAAGCTTTCTTT. Its translation: CASSQDGRSRSPTEAFF.

V usage is TRBV14 and J usage is TRBJ2-5, with a tentative D call TRBD2 (7 bases). The CDR3 is made up of 15 amino acids. The V gene's germline CDR1 is SGHDN and CDR2 FVKESK. V was clipped by 6 bases and J by 5 bases, with 19 bases between them. As DNA, the CDR3 is TGTGCCAGCAGTCCAGGTGCGGGGGCACGGGAGACCCAGTACTTC. It codes for CASSPGAGARETQYF.

This clone has only one observation. The chain uses TRBV21-1 and TRBJ1-1; the table calls TRBD1, which could not be checked here. TRBV21-1 is noted as a pseudogene. This CDR3 comprises 15 residues. Here the CDR3 DNA reads TGTGCCAGCAGCAAATGGGACAGGGGGCATCCTGAAGCTTTCTTT. Amino acid sequence: CASSKWDRGHPEAFF.

The rearrangement uses TRBV4-3 and TRBJ1-1, with a weak D call TRBD1 (5 bases). V was pared by 1 base and J by 1 base, with 7 bases between. Germline V gene data show CDR1 as LGHNA and CDR2 as YSLEER. The CDR3 is 14 amino acids. CDR3 in DNA: TGCGCCAGCAGCCAAGGCAGGGCGAACACTGAAGCTTTCTTT. Its protein is CASSQGRANTEAFF.

Points on this clone: Mismatch with germline at one junction end may stem from a read error. The chain employs TRBV11-2 and TRBJ2-3, with 9 nucleotides matching TRBD2. This CDR3 spans 16 amino acids. The germline gives CDR1 SGHAT, CDR2 FQNNGV. CDR3 in amino acids: CATSPCGGGRADTQYF. Here the CDR3 DNA reads TGTGCCACCAGCCCCTGCGGGGGGGGGCGGGCAGATACGCAGTATTTT.

The rearrangement uses TRBV9 and TRBJ2-7; no firm D call. Trimming pared 4 bases from V and 3 bases from J, leaving 14 bases between. Germline CDR1 and CDR2: SGDLS and YYNGEE. CDR3 length: 14 residues. Here the CDR3 DNA reads TGTGCCAGCAGCCCTGGGCACGTGGGCTACGAGCAGTACTTC. Residues: CASSPGHVGYEQYF.

The V and J genes are TRBV11-3 and TRBJ2-2; D may be TRBD1 or TRBD2 (5 bases each). The CDR3 is 13 amino acids. CDR1 and CDR2 (germline): SGHNT, YENEEA. V lost 6 bases to trimming and J lost 7 bases, with 12 bases between them. CDR3 in DNA: TGTGCCAGCAGTTCATTGGGGGTCGGGGAGCTGTTTTTT. Protein product: CASSSLGVGELFF.

On this clone: The junction departs from germline at one end; a sequencing error may be responsible. The chain joins TRBV7-9 to TRBJ1-6; 7 bases line up with TRBD1. Germline V gene sequence: CDR1 SEHNR, CDR2 FQNEAQ (reference sequence). The CDR3 is made up of 12 amino acids. CDR3 DNA sequence: TGTGCCAGCGGCTCAGCAGGGGGTCGCTTTCGCTTT. Its protein product is CASGSAGGRFRF.

The chain combines TRBV9 with TRBJ1-4, with D possibly being TRBD1 (5 bases). Germline assignment: CDR1 SGDLS and CDR2 YYNGEE. CDR3 length equals 14 residues. V lost 7 bases and J lost 10, with 20 bases in between. Here the CDR3 reads CASSSGTSTGKLFF. The DNA of the CDR3 is TGTGCCAGCTCATCCGGGACGTCAACGGGAAAACTGTTTTTT.

The chain links TRBV3-1 (or the pseudogene TRBV3-2) to TRBJ1-2; D not resolved. The CDR3 is made up of 14 amino acids. Germline CDR1 LGHDT, CDR2 YNNKEL (reference sequence). The V end was cut by 0 bases, the J end by 2 bases, with 7 bases between. The DNA for the CDR3 is TGTGCCAGCAGCCAAGATTTGACCAACTATGGCTACACCTTC. Residues: CASSQDLTNYGYTF.

The chain is built from TRBV7-8 and TRBJ2-3; 12 bases match TRBD2. The V and J ends lost 3 bases and 0 bases, in that order; junction bases with no gene match: 10. The CDR3 has 19 amino acids. Germline V lookup: CDR1 SGHVS, CDR2 FQNEAQ. CDR3 nucleotide sequence: TGTGCCAGCAGCTTGGGACTAGCGGGCCAGGGCAGGAGCACAGATACGCAGTATTTT. This translates into CASSLGLAGQGRSTDTQYF.

The chain recombines TRBV10-3 with TRBJ2-7; D uncertain. The germline V gene encodes CDR1 ENHRY and CDR2 SYGVKD. The CDR3 is 11 residues long. V lost 8 bases and J 4 bases, leaving 9 bases between the germline ends. The CDR3 is CAIGALYEQYF. CDR3 sequence (DNA): TGTGCCATCGGCGCACTATACGAGCAGTACTTC.

The chain has TRBV6-5 and TRBJ1-1; possible D gene TRBD1, 5 bases. Germline V gene lookup returns CDR1 MNHEY and CDR2 SVGAGI. The CDR3 length is 16 residues. The V end lost 2 bases, the J end lost 6 bases, and 19 bases lay between the germline ends. The CDR3 bases are TGTGCCAGCAGTTACACCCTCCGACAGAGAGTAGCTGAAGCTTTCTTT. This codes for CASSYTLRQRVAEAFF.

The chain uses TRBV5-4 and TRBJ2-1; D is uncertain. V shed 4 bases and J shed 7 bases, with 9 bases lying between them. Germline V gives CDR1 SGHNT, CDR2 YYREEE (reference sequence). This CDR3 spans 12 amino acids. CDR3 DNA sequence: TGTGCCAGCAGCCCCAGATGGAATGAGCAGTTCTTC. Protein product: CASSPRWNEQFF. The entire variable domain, with the rest obtained from reference TRBV5-4 and TRBJ2-1, is as follows: ETGVTQSPTHLIKTRGQQVTLRCSSQSGHNTVSWYQQALGQGPQFIFQYYREEENGRGNFPPRFSGLQFPNYSSELNVNALELDDSALYLCASSPRWNEQFFGPGTRLTVL.

V is TRBV4-1 and J is TRBJ1-2; D is unresolved. Trimming pared 2 bases from V and 3 bases from J, leaving 13 bases between. This CDR3 spans 15 amino acids. Germline V lookup: CDR1 MGHRA, CDR2 YSYEKL. The CDR3 protein is CASSQPGGRDYGYTF. CDR3 nucleotide sequence: TGCGCCAGCAGCCAACCAGGAGGACGTGACTATGGCTACACCTTC.

Details on this clone: In the same sample, other DNA sequences code for this CDR3. The chain couples TRBV18 to TRBJ2-7; no reliable D call. Germline V lookup: CDR1 KGHSH, CDR2 LQKENI. Trimming took off 2 bases at V and 3 bases at J, with 8 bases between the two ends. The CDR3 spans 13 residues. The CDR3 protein is CASSPGSLYEQYF. The CDR3 DNA reads as TGTGCCAGCTCACCAGGGTCCCTCTACGAGCAGTACTTC.